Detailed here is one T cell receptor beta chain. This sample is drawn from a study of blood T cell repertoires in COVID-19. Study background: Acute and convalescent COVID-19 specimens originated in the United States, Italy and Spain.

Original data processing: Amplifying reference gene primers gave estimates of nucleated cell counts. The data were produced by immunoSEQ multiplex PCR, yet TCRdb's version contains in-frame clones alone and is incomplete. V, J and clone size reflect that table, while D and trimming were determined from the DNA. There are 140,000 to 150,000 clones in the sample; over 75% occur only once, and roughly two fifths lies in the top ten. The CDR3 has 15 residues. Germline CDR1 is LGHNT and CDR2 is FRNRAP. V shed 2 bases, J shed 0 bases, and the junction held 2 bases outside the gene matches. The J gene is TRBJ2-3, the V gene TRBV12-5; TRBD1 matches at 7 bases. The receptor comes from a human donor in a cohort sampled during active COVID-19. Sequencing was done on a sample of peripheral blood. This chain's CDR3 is CASGLRGPSTDTQYF. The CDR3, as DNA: TGTGCTAGTGGTTTGAGGGGGCCCAGCACAGATACGCAGTATTTT.